In this sample, the clone carrying this T cell receptor (beta chain) turned up a few times. The antigen remains undetermined. Clones were sequenced by immunoSEQ multiplex PCR, and TCRdb holds only the in-frame ones, with some missing. The sample includes about 2.1 million clones, 93% seen only once; the top ten take about 1.6%. Germline CDR1 and CDR2: ENHRY and SYGVKD. CDR3 size: 15 residues. Trimming took 7 bases from V and 1 from J, leaving 16 bases between them. These data belong to a study of shared clonotypes between healthy human individuals. Study-level points and caveats: Clonotype sharing among the donors was expected to vary with sequencing depth. Limited genetic and exposure-history diversity came from having few donors.

The naive CD8 subset, CD45RO-negative cells positively selected for CCR7, excluded terminally differentiated effector memory CD45RA+ cells. Every contributor of samples was a Caucasian grown-up residing in Nashville, Tennessee. This TCR derives from a man between 18 and 29 years old in good health. Some clones in this sample may be carry-over from other donors' samples. Sequencing was done on a sample of naive CD8+ T cells from PBMCs. This sequence joins TRBV10-3 and TRBJ1-2; D is undetermined. The DNA of the CDR3 is TGTGCCATCACCACCGGAGGAGATGTTAACTATGGCTACACCTTC. It yields the protein CAITTGGDVNYGYTF.